This T cell receptor beta chain was documented in a study of Ad26.COV2.S vaccination and SARS-CoV-2 variants. Study summary: The donor belonged to the COV1001 Ad26.COV2.S trial arm. Participants got Ad26.COV2.S intramuscularly, once or twice 56 days apart.

General observations from the study: Breadth and depth estimates from TCRs may understate total T cell responses.

Treatment given: about 20 received Ad26.COV2.S at low or high dose, single or two shots; about 5 received placebo; per-sample allocation not given. Sample collection was performed on day 63 after the first vaccine or placebo injection. An Ad26 vector carrying the Wuhan-strain SARS-CoV-2 spike served as the vaccine. Repertoires were generated with immunoSEQ multiplex PCR, while TCRdb's copy carries only in-frame clones and drops some. The sample carries 400,000 to 450,000 clones, 90% recorded once. Comments on this clone: Its antigen is as yet unknown.

The V gene lost 5 bases and the J gene lost 3 bases, with 15 bases spanning the gap. The CDR3 runs to 15 residues. Germline CDR1 and CDR2: SGHTA and FQGTGA. This receptor was taken from a person aged 18-65 years who received the Ad26.COV2.S COVID-19 vaccine or a placebo. This chain joins TRBV7-3 and TRBJ2-3; TRBD2 might be the D (5 bases). Sequenced here: peripheral blood, sampled in a trial of Ad26.COV2.S vaccine versus placebo. CDR3 nucleotides: TGTGCCAGCAGCCCTACTAGTCCTTCTACAGATACGCAGTATTTT. Amino acids: CASSPTSPSTDTQYF.